These T cell receptor beta chains were read from a single sample in a study of radiotherapy plus CTLA-4 blockade in lung cancer. Assay used: immunoSEQ multiplex PCR; TCRdb lists only in-frame clones, some missing. This sample has tens of thousands of clones; about 72% occur once, and the top ten carry approximately 8.3%. Sequencing used peripheral blood, obtained from a patient treated with radiotherapy plus ipilimumab. Receptor source: a human donor with non-small cell lung cancer whose response to radiotherapy plus ipilimumab could not be evaluated. Each CDR3 is given with its conserved first and last residue. Fields, in order: CDR3 protein, V gene, clone size, J gene, D gene. The D gene is left open where the match is weak. Clone size is stated in some rows and not others, as once, few, many or a class when expanded.

CDR3aa: CAWSHAGYSNQPQHF
v_gene: TRBV30
abundance: NA
j_gene: TRBJ1-5
d_gene: NA

CDR3aa: CASSFTQGSKNIQYF
v_gene: TRBV6-6
abundance: NA
j_gene: TRBJ2-4
d_gene: NA

CDR3aa: CSVEVAGTGSNQPQHF
v_gene: TRBV29-1
abundance: NA
j_gene: TRBJ1-5
d_gene: TRBD1

CDR3aa: CASRSSSSTDTQYF
v_gene: TRBV10-1
abundance: NA
j_gene: TRBJ2-3
d_gene: NA

CDR3aa: CASSVVGGSSYNEQFF
v_gene: TRBV9
abundance: NA
j_gene: TRBJ2-1
d_gene: NA

CDR3aa: CASSLRTGGAEGYTF
v_gene: TRBV5-1
abundance: once
j_gene: TRBJ1-2
d_gene: TRBD1

CDR3aa: CASSLADRGDTDTQYF
v_gene: TRBV5-4
abundance: NA
j_gene: TRBJ2-3
d_gene: TRBD1

CDR3aa: CASSQVISNQPQHF
v_gene: TRBV4-3
abundance: few
j_gene: TRBJ1-5
d_gene: NA

CDR3aa: CASSVEGATEAFF
v_gene: TRBV9
abundance: NA
j_gene: TRBJ1-1
d_gene: NA

CDR3aa: CASRGSGGNQPQHF
v_gene: TRBV6-5
abundance: once
j_gene: TRBJ1-5
d_gene: NA

CDR3aa: CASRARDPPYEQYF
v_gene: TRBV19
abundance: NA
j_gene: TRBJ2-7
d_gene: NA

CDR3aa: CASSLSLENEQFF
v_gene: TRBV7-3
abundance: NA
j_gene: TRBJ2-1
d_gene: NA

CDR3aa: CASSTGGGTGRRAFF
v_gene: TRBV7-9
abundance: NA
j_gene: TRBJ1-1
d_gene: TRBD1

CDR3aa: CASLRARYEQYF
v_gene: TRBV2
abundance: NA
j_gene: TRBJ2-7
d_gene: NA

CDR3aa: CASSPRQGEKGTDTQYF
v_gene: TRBV11-3
abundance: NA
j_gene: TRBJ2-3
d_gene: TRBD1

CDR3aa: CASSKEAGNNSPLHF
v_gene: TRBV21-1
abundance: many
j_gene: TRBJ1-6
d_gene: NA

CDR3aa: CASSLDLREWNEQFF
v_gene: TRBV11-3
abundance: NA
j_gene: TRBJ2-1
d_gene: NA

CDR3aa: CASSLEPMDSGYTF
v_gene: TRBV7-9
abundance: many
j_gene: TRBJ1-2
d_gene: NA

CDR3aa: CASTYGTSSYEQYF
v_gene: TRBV5-6
abundance: NA
j_gene: TRBJ2-7
d_gene: TRBD2

CDR3aa: CASSLTTEGELFF
v_gene: TRBV7-3
abundance: NA
j_gene: TRBJ2-2
d_gene: NA

CDR3aa: CSVEGPLTGGNEQFF
v_gene: TRBV29-1
abundance: NA
j_gene: TRBJ2-1
d_gene: TRBD1

CDR3aa: CAWKAGGALYEQYF
v_gene: TRBV30
abundance: NA
j_gene: TRBJ2-7
d_gene: TRBD1

CDR3aa: CASSHLGGSTEAFF
v_gene: TRBV14
abundance: NA
j_gene: TRBJ1-1
d_gene: NA

CDR3aa: CASSTASGVHEQYF
v_gene: TRBV7-9
abundance: NA
j_gene: NA
d_gene: NA

CDR3aa: CASSPGSANYNEQFF
v_gene: TRBV5-1
abundance: few
j_gene: TRBJ2-1
d_gene: NA

CDR3aa: CASSPRGLAEGSYEQYF
v_gene: TRBV11-2
abundance: few
j_gene: TRBJ2-7
d_gene: TRBD2

CDR3aa: CASRPRDSSYEQYF
v_gene: TRBV6-5
abundance: NA
j_gene: NA
d_gene: TRBD1

CDR3aa: CASSHGGNSYEQYF
v_gene: TRBV4-1
abundance: NA
j_gene: TRBJ2-7
d_gene: TRBD2

CDR3aa: CASSSIGSGTDTQYF
v_gene: TRBV5-1
abundance: NA
j_gene: TRBJ2-3
d_gene: NA

CDR3aa: CASSSRQEQETQYF
v_gene: TRBV27
abundance: NA
j_gene: TRBJ2-5
d_gene: NA

CDR3aa: CASSQFPGQGYGYTF
v_gene: TRBV4-1
abundance: few
j_gene: TRBJ1-2
d_gene: TRBD1

CDR3aa: CASSEDRTIKGNQPQHF
v_gene: TRBV5-8
abundance: NA
j_gene: TRBJ1-5
d_gene: TRBD1

CDR3aa: CASSRLASGQETQYF
v_gene: TRBV2
abundance: many
j_gene: TRBJ2-5
d_gene: TRBD2

CDR3aa: CASSGARMTSGGLQETQYF
v_gene: TRBV11-2
abundance: NA
j_gene: TRBJ2-5
d_gene: TRBD2

CDR3aa: CASSPRGRETQYF
v_gene: TRBV9
abundance: NA
j_gene: TRBJ2-5
d_gene: TRBD1

CDR3aa: CATSRSGNTDTQYF
v_gene: TRBV5-1
abundance: NA
j_gene: TRBJ2-3
d_gene: NA

CDR3aa: CASSSTGPGEQYF
v_gene: TRBV28
abundance: few
j_gene: TRBJ2-7
d_gene: NA

CDR3aa: CASGALAGDLTDTQYF
v_gene: TRBV6-4
abundance: NA
j_gene: TRBJ2-3
d_gene: TRBD2

CDR3aa: CASIGDSTEAFF
v_gene: TRBV27
abundance: NA
j_gene: TRBJ1-1
d_gene: NA

CDR3aa: CASTDRGPNTEAFF
v_gene: TRBV7-9
abundance: few
j_gene: TRBJ1-1
d_gene: TRBD1

CDR3aa: CASSITTESNQPQHF
v_gene: TRBV19
abundance: NA
j_gene: TRBJ1-5
d_gene: NA

CDR3aa: CASSLATSGLGKFF
v_gene: TRBV11-2
abundance: few
j_gene: TRBJ2-1
d_gene: TRBD2

CDR3aa: CASSAMTGVEQYF
v_gene: TRBV6-5
abundance: NA
j_gene: TRBJ2-7
d_gene: TRBD1

CDR3aa: CASSETKPHLGGYTF
v_gene: TRBV6-1
abundance: NA
j_gene: TRBJ1-2
d_gene: NA

CDR3aa: CASSALAGISYEQYF
v_gene: TRBV2
abundance: NA
j_gene: NA
d_gene: TRBD2

CDR3aa: CASSPVSYEQYF
v_gene: TRBV28
abundance: NA
j_gene: TRBJ2-7
d_gene: NA

CDR3aa: CASSPKGGLAGAWSGEQFF
v_gene: TRBV5-1
abundance: NA
j_gene: TRBJ2-1
d_gene: TRBD2

CDR3aa: CASSLTGASYEQYF
v_gene: TRBV5-1
abundance: NA
j_gene: TRBJ2-7
d_gene: TRBD1

CDR3aa: CASSQAYQRDPTDTQYF
v_gene: TRBV4-1
abundance: NA
j_gene: TRBJ2-3
d_gene: TRBD2

CDR3aa: CASSPRDRPNQPQHF
v_gene: TRBV7-2
abundance: few
j_gene: TRBJ1-5
d_gene: TRBD1

CDR3aa: CASSLDRSRGYEQYF
v_gene: TRBV7-9
abundance: NA
j_gene: TRBJ2-7
d_gene: NA

CDR3aa: CASSQDRAGVNNEQFF
v_gene: TRBV4-2
abundance: NA
j_gene: TRBJ2-1
d_gene: TRBD2